A single sample is the source of the 10 T cell receptor beta chains below, sequenced in a study of cytomegalovirus exposure and HLA in healthy donors. 60 Vbeta and 13 Jbeta primers were used in PCR. The protocol was immunoSEQ multiplex PCR, while the TCRdb copy is restricted to in-frame clones and leaves out a portion. The sample lists around 97,000 clones; around two thirds were seen once. The sample consisted of PBMCs. Receptors originate from a woman aged 45-65 years in good health and CMV-seronegative.

The table lists this clone with a count of one. This sequence joins TRBV28 and TRBJ2-5; 7 bases map to TRBD1. The DNA end is a closer match to TRBJ2-7, so the J assignment may be wrong. The CDR3 length is 13 residues. Germline CDR1 MDHEN, CDR2 SYDVKM. CDR3 in amino acids: CASSFQNRGEQYF. The CDR3 bases are TGTGCCAGCAGTTTCCAGAACAGGGGCGAGCAGTACTTC.

The chain links TRBV5-1 to TRBJ1-6; D not resolved. Germline assignment: CDR1 SGHRS and CDR2 YFSETQ. This CDR3 has 16 residues. V gave up 4 bases and J gave up 0 bases, with 11 bases separating them. The DNA for the CDR3 is TGCGCCAGCAGCGGTATGGGGAGCTCCTATAATTCACCCCTCCACTTT. Its protein product is CASSGMGSSYNSPLHF.

The gene calls are TRBV7-2 and TRBJ2-7; TRBD1 matches at 7 bases. Germline V CDR1 and CDR2: SGHTA, FQGNSA. The V gene end was trimmed by 5 bases and the J gene end by 1 base; junction bases not matched to a gene: 11. The CDR3 spans 16 residues. CDR3 nucleotides: TGTGCCAGCAGCCCCACCTTCGTGACAGGGTCCTACGAGCAGTACTTC. This translates into CASSPTFVTGSYEQYF.

The chain has TRBV19 and TRBJ1-2; no reliable D call. Germline assignment: CDR1 LNHDA and CDR2 SQIVND (reference sequence). The V and J ends lost 5 bases and 4 bases respectively, with 11 bases between them. The CDR3 is made up of 13 amino acids. CDR3 residues: CASSVSGSYGYTF. The CDR3 bases are TGTGCCAGTAGTGTATCCGGGAGCTATGGCTACACCTTC.

The chain recombines TRBV5-4 with TRBJ1-4, with a possible D match to TRBD1 (5 bases). Germline V CDR1 and CDR2: SGHNT, YYREEE (reference sequence). V was cut by 4 bases and J by 11 bases, with 18 bases left in between. The length of the CDR3 is 14 residues. The CDR3 region is CASSLGEVGGKLFF. In DNA, the CDR3 is TGTGCCAGCAGCCTGGGGGAGGTTGGGGGTAAACTGTTTTTT.

This clone has more than one count but fewer than ten. The V call is TRBV19, the J call TRBJ1-4; D is perhaps TRBD1 (6 bases). There are 15 residues in the CDR3. V lost 5 bases and J lost 8, with 18 bases in between. Germline CDR1 is LNHDA and CDR2 is SQIVND (reference sequence). The CDR3 protein is CASSLDKGGFEKLFF. The DNA of the CDR3 is TGTGCCAGTAGTCTCGATAAAGGGGGATTCGAAAAACTGTTTTTT.

This clone was recorded a few times. The chain carries TRBV25-1 and TRBJ1-2; D might be TRBD1 (5 bases). Germline V CDR1 and CDR2: MGHDK, SYGVNS. V was pared by 2 bases and J by 6 bases, with 13 bases between. This CDR3 is built from 14 residues. This CDR3 reads CASSEDWGVNGYTF. CDR3 DNA: TGTGCCAGCAGTGAAGATTGGGGGGTAAATGGCTACACCTTC.

This clone was counted a single time. V is TRBV6-5 and J is TRBJ2-3; D might be TRBD1 (5 bases). The CDR3 is made up of 11 amino acids. V shed 8 bases and J shed 5 bases, with 8 bases lying between them. Germline values: CDR1 MNHEY, CDR2 SVGAGI. The CDR3 nucleotides read TGTGCCAGCCTTAGGGGAGATACGCAGTATTTT. It translates to CASLRGDTQYF.

The chain couples TRBV7-2 to TRBJ2-2; 13 nucleotides align to TRBD2. The germline CDR1 and CDR2 sequences are SGHTA and FQGNSA. The CDR3 runs to 15 residues. With V trimmed by 5 bases and J by 6 bases, 3 bases remained unmatched. The CDR3: CASSPGLAGAGELFF. CDR3 bases: TGTGCCAGCAGCCCTGGACTAGCGGGAGCCGGGGAGCTGTTTTTT.

The V and J genes are TRBV6-1 and TRBJ1-1; the match to TRBD1 covers 9 bases. With 1 base clipped from V and 3 bases from J, the junction kept 9 bases outside the gene matches. The length of the CDR3 is 17 residues. Looked up from germline, CDR1 is MNHNS and CDR2 is SASEGT. This CDR3 is CASSEGSLRQGDTEAFF. The CDR3 DNA sequence: TGTGCCAGCAGTGAAGGGTCCCTTCGACAGGGGGACACTGAAGCTTTCTTT.